This TCR beta chain was identified in a study of blood T cells in healthy people across ages. General study points: Greater diversity and more naive CD4+ cells were seen in long-lived donors than in aged donors.

PCR was performed a second time for roughly 7 to 12 cycles using a sample-barcoded 5' primer and a J-beta primer mix. TCRdb re-analysed the 5' RACE reads in MiXCR, keeping a single row per CDR3 protein. The profile shows approximately 670,000 distinct CDR3 sequences, around 38% of them singletons. There are 14 residues in the CDR3. CDR1 and CDR2 (germline): SQVTM, ANQGSEA. V was clipped by 6 bases and J by 6 bases; unmatched bases: 9. To note about this clonotype: The antigen is not known.

The sequencing input was blood. The V and J genes are TRBV29-1 and TRBJ2-7; TRBD1 matches 12 bases. The receptor was derived from an older man in good health. CDR3 sequence: CSVKRDRGLSEQYF. CDR3 bases: TGCAGCGTAAAACGGGACAGGGGGCTCTCCGAGCAGTACTTC.